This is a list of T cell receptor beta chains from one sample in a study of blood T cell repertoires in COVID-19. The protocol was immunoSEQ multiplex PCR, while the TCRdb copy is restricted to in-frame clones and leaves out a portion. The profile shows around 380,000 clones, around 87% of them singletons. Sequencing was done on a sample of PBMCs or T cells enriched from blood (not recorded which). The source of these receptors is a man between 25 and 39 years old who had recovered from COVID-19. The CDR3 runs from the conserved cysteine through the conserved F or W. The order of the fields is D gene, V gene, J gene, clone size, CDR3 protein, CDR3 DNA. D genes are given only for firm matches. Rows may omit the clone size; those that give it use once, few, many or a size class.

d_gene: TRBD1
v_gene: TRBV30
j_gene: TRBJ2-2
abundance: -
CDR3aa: CAWRGQGITGELFF
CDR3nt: TGTGCCTGGAGGGGACAGGGGATCACCGGGGAGCTGTTTTTT

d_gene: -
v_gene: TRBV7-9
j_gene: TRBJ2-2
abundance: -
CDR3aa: CASSRGAAYTGELFF
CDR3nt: TGTGCCAGCAGCAGGGGGGCCGCGTACACCGGGGAGCTGTTTTTT

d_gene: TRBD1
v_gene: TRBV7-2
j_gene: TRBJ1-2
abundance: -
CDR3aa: CASSLVPQGGSYGYTF
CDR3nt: TGTGCCAGCAGCTTAGTTCCCCAGGGGGGATCCTATGGCTACACCTTC

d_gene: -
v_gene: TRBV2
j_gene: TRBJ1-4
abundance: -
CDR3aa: CASSWTFDRNEKLFF
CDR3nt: TGTGCCAGCAGTTGGACTTTTGACAGGAATGAAAAACTGTTTTTT

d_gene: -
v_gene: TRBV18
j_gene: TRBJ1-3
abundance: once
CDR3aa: CASSPEVSGTGNTIYF
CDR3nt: TGTGCCAGCTCACCAGAAGTTTCGGGGACTGGAAACACCATATATTTT

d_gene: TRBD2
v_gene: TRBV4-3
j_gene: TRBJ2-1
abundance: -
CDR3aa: CASSQDRGGFYNEQFF
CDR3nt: TGCGCCAGCAGCCAAGATCGGGGGGGATTTTACAATGAGCAGTTCTTC

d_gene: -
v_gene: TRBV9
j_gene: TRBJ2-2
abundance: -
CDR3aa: CASSVVAGGRTGELFF
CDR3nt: TGTGCCAGCAGCGTAGTGGCAGGGGGGCGTACCGGGGAGCTGTTTTTT

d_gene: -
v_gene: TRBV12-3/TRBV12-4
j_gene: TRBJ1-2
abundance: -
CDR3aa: CASSSLDYGYTF
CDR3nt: TGTGCCAGCAGCAGCTTGGACTACGGCTACACCTTC

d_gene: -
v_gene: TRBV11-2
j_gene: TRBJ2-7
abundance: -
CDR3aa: CASSREVYEQYF
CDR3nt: TGTGCCAGCAGCAGAGAAGTTTACGAGCAGTACTTC

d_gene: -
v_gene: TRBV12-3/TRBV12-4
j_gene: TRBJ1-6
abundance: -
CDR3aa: CASRLRGSSPLHF
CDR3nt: TGTGCCAGCAGGCTCAGGGGTAGCTCACCCCTCCACTTT

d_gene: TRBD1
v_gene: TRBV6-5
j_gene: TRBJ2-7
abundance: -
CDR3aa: CASSPGQGSEQYF
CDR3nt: TGTGCCAGCAGTCCGGGACAGGGGAGCGAGCAGTACTTC

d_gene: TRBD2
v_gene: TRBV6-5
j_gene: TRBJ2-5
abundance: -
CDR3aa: CASSRTSGQETQYF
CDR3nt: TGTGCCAGCAGCCGAACTAGCGGACAAGAGACCCAGTACTTC

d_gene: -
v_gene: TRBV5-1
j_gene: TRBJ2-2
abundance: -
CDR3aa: CASSSQGGGELFF
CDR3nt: TGCGCCAGCAGCTCTCAGGGCGGCGGGGAGCTGTTTTTT

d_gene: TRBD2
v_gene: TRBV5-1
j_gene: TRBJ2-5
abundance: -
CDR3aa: CASSVVERGAPYQETQYF
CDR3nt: TGCGCCAGCAGCGTCGTTGAGCGGGGGGCCCCGTACCAAGAGACCCAGTACTTC

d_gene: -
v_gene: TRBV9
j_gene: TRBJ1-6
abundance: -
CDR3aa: CASSTHHRPSYNSPLHF
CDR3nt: TGTGCCAGCAGCACCCACCACAGACCCTCCTATAATTCACCCCTCCACTTT

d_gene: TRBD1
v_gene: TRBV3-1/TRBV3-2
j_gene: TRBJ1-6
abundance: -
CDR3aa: CASSSTGTANSPLHF
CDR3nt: TGTGCCAGCAGCTCCACCGGGACAGCTAATTCACCCCTCCACTTT